The 29 T cell receptor beta chains presented below share a single source sample, sequenced in a study of early T cells in non-severe SARS-CoV-2 infection. TCRdb reprocessed the 5' RACE reads with MiXCR, giving one entry per CDR3 protein. The profile shows 25,000 to 30,000 distinct CDR3 sequences, roughly 5% of them singletons. What was sequenced was whole blood. The receptors come from an adult who was a healthcare worker with PCR-confirmed SARS-CoV-2 infection or an uninfected control (not recorded which).

This clonotype was observed many times. The chain couples TRBV30 to TRBJ1-2; perhaps TRBD1 as D (6 bases). Germline CDR1 reads GTSNPN; CDR2 reads SVGIG (reference sequence). This CDR3 has 13 amino acids. Trimming took 3 bases from V and 2 from J, leaving 10 bases between them. CDR3 residues: CAWSLGQNYGYTF. CDR3 sequence (DNA): TGTGCCTGGAGCCTAGGACAGAACTATGGCTACACCTTC.

In this sample, this clonotype turned up many times. This chain uses TRBV27 with TRBJ2-3, with D tentatively TRBD1 or TRBD2 (5 bases each). CDR1 MNHEY and CDR2 SMNVEV come from the germline V gene (reference sequence). Trimming shortened V by 3 bases and J by 4 bases, and 11 bases separated the two germline ends. The CDR3 extends over 14 amino acids. CDR3 nucleotide sequence: TGTGCCAGCAGTTTTGAGGGGCCGGCAGATACGCAGTATTTT. Residues: CASSFEGPADTQYF.

This clonotype was detected only a few times. The chain carries TRBV11-2 and TRBJ2-2, with a tentative D call TRBD2 (5 bases). There are 15 residues in the CDR3. Trimming pared 3 bases from V and 1 base from J, leaving 9 bases between. Germline assignment: CDR1 SGHAT and CDR2 FQNNGV. Written as DNA, the CDR3 is TGTGCCAGCAGCTTCGGGGATCTGAACACCGGGGAGCTGTTTTTT. The encoded protein is CASSFGDLNTGELFF.

This clonotype was observed many times. V gene TRBV20-1 combines with J gene TRBJ2-1; 10 nucleotides match TRBD2. Trimming at V came to 3 bases and at J to 7 bases, leaving 12 bases not matched to a gene. CDR1 and CDR2 (germline): DFQATT, SNEGSKA (reference sequence). This CDR3 comprises 16 residues. The CDR3 DNA is TGCAGTGCTAGTTTTAAGGATAGCGGGAGGTTAAATGAGCAGTTCTTC. Its translation is CSASFKDSGRLNEQFF.

This clonotype was recorded at least ten times. This chain uses TRBV12-3 or TRBV12-4 with TRBJ1-1, with D perhaps matching TRBD1 (6 bases). This CDR3 spans 14 amino acids. V gave up 5 bases and J gave up 0 bases, with 10 bases separating them. This CDR3 is CASSMDSMNTEAFF. The CDR3 nucleotides are TGTGCCAGCAGTATGGACAGTATGAACACTGAAGCTTTCTTT.

The chain uses TRBV12-3 or TRBV12-4 and TRBJ2-1, with TRBD2 matching 10 bases. The J segment lost 4 bases and the V segment lost 5 bases, leaving 5 bases of the junction unmatched. CDR3 length: 15 amino acids. The CDR3 DNA is TGTGCCAGCAGTGCCCTAGCGGGGGCATACAATGAGCAGTTCTTC. Its translation is CASSALAGAYNEQFF.

This clonotype was counted at least ten times. The J gene is TRBJ1-1, the V gene TRBV5-1; D perhaps matches TRBD1 (6 bases). The CDR3 runs 13 residues. The V and J ends lost 0 bases and 8 bases respectively, with 11 bases between them. Germline CDR1 and CDR2: SGHRS and YFSETQ. The CDR3 bases are TGCGCCAGCAGCTTGGAGGGAGGGGGAGAAGCTTTCTTT. It encodes CASSLEGGGEAFF.

The chain carries TRBV7-3 and TRBJ1-1; TRBD1 might be the D (5 bases). Germline V CDR1 and CDR2: SGHTA, FQGTGA. The V end was cut by 5 bases, the J end by 1 base, with 11 bases between. This CDR3 is 14 amino acids long. CDR3 nucleotides: TGTGCCAGCAGCATATCCAGGGAGAACACTGAAGCTTTCTTT. It specifies CASSISRENTEAFF. The variable domain in full, completed from reference TRBV7-3 and TRBJ1-1, reads GAGVSQTPSNKVTEKGKYVELRCDPISGHTALYWYRQSLGQGPEFLIYFQGTGAADDSGLPNDRFFAVRPEGSVSTLKIQRTERGDSAVYLCASSISRENTEAFFGQGTRLTVV.

This clonotype was seen at least ten times. The rearrangement joins TRBV20-1 to TRBJ2-1; 11 positions agree with TRBD2. Per the germline V gene, CDR1 is DFQATT and CDR2 is SNEGSKA (reference sequence). The CDR3 sequence is 14 residues long. The trim removed 0 bases at V and 6 bases at J, leaving 1 base unmatched. The CDR3 loop reads CSARELAGVNEQFF. In nucleotides, the CDR3 is TGCAGTGCTAGAGAACTAGCGGGAGTCAATGAGCAGTTCTTC.

This clonotype was seen repeatedly, ten times or more. The V and J genes are TRBV4-1 and TRBJ2-1, with 8 bases identical to TRBD2. Germline V gene lookup returns CDR1 MGHRA and CDR2 YSYEKL. The trim removed 2 bases at V and 4 bases at J, leaving 7 bases unmatched. CDR3 length equals 16 residues. The CDR3 spells CASSQNPSGSYNEQFF. The CDR3 nucleotides read TGCGCCAGCAGCCAAAATCCCAGCGGGAGTTACAATGAGCAGTTCTTC.

This chain links TRBV10-2 with TRBJ2-3; TRBD2 matches at 11 bases. The CDR3 sequence is 14 residues long. CDR1 is WSHSY and CDR2 is SAAADI in the germline V gene. Trimming at V came to 6 bases and at J to 7 bases, leaving 6 bases not matched to a gene. The CDR3 bases are TGCGCCAGCAGCGTAGCGGGGGGGCCGAATACGCAGTATTTT. Its protein is CASSVAGGPNTQYF.

This clonotype was observed many times. The chain employs TRBV6-5 and TRBJ2-6; D gene unclear. The CDR3 loop spans 16 amino acids. The V gene lost 1 base and the J gene lost 0 bases, with 7 bases spanning the gap. CDR1 and CDR2 (germline): MNHEY, SVGAGI. CDR3: CASSYWRPSGANVLTF. The DNA of the CDR3 is TGTGCCAGCAGTTACTGGCGCCCCTCTGGGGCCAACGTCCTGACTTTC.

This clonotype came up many times. The chain couples TRBV7-8 to TRBJ1-1, with TRBD1 matching 7 bases. This CDR3 has 14 residues. Losses at the gene ends were 6 bases for V and 9 bases for J; bases not matched to a gene: 13. In germline, CDR1 is SGHVS, CDR2 FQNEAQ. The CDR3 here is CASRYTGESSKAFF. The CDR3 region has the DNA TGTGCCAGCAGATACACAGGGGAATCTAGCAAAGCTTTCTTT.

In this sample, this clonotype turned up a few times. The rearrangement joins TRBV6-2 or TRBV6-3 to TRBJ2-1, with 8 bases that match TRBD1. The germline V gene has CDR1 MNHEY and CDR2 SVGEGT. This CDR3 is built from 16 residues. With V trimmed by 7 bases and J by 3 bases, 11 bases remained unmatched. DNA of the CDR3: TGTGCCAGCACCGACAGGACAGGGAAGGACTACAATGAGCAGTTCTTC. Its translation: CASTDRTGKDYNEQFF.

V gene TRBV3-1 combines with J gene TRBJ2-1, with a weak D call TRBD2 (6 bases). Germline-derived CDR1 and CDR2 are LGHDT and YNNKEL (reference sequence). Trimming took off 0 bases at V and 8 bases at J, with 8 bases between the two ends. This CDR3 region has 13 residues. The CDR3 coding sequence is TGTGCCAGCAGCCAAGATCCGGGAGATGAGCAGTTCTTC. Translated: CASSQDPGDEQFF.

The chain's CDR3 is CASSWATYEQYF. CDR3 coding DNA: TGTGCCAGCAGTTGGGCCACCTACGAGCAGTACTTC. The chain recombines TRBV28 with TRBJ2-7; D is unresolved. This CDR3 has 12 amino acids. Germline V gene data show CDR1 as MDHEN and CDR2 as SYDVKM. Trimming left V 4 bases short and J 2 bases short, with 6 bases between.

This clonotype has at least ten counts. One end of the junction does not line up with germline, which may come from a read error. The chain has TRBV6-1 and TRBJ2-3; 13 bases fit TRBD2. Germline V gene data show CDR1 as MNHNS and CDR2 as SASEGT. This CDR3 region has 13 residues. The CDR3 protein is CASSEGTSGVVGF. CDR3 bases: TGTGCCAGCAGTGAGGGGACTAGCGGGGTGGTTGGTTTT.

This clonotype was observed many times. The CDR3 protein is CASSLDGFSGNTIYF. DNA for the CDR3: TGCGCCAGCAGCTTGGATGGATTCTCTGGAAACACCATATATTTT. The chain recombines TRBV5-1 with TRBJ1-3; D unclear. Germline CDR1 and CDR2: SGHRS and YFSETQ. V lost 0 bases and J 0 bases, leaving 7 bases between the germline ends. This CDR3 contains 15 residues.

This clonotype was found a few times. The chain carries TRBV7-8 and TRBJ2-7, with 7 nucleotides matching TRBD2. The ends lost 5 bases at V and 2 bases at J; junction bases unmatched: 3. Germline V gives CDR1 SGHVS, CDR2 FQNEAQ. This CDR3 contains 13 residues. The CDR3, as DNA: TGTGCCAGCAGCGCCGGACTAGCCTACGAGCAGTACTTC. Its translation: CASSAGLAYEQYF.

There are a few counts of this clonotype. CDR3 residues: CASSEHSGWSTDTQYF. CDR3 in DNA: TGTGCCAGCAGCGAACATAGCGGATGGAGCACAGATACGCAGTATTTT. J is TRBJ2-3 and V is TRBV7-8; D perhaps matches TRBD2 (6 bases). Germline V CDR1 and CDR2: SGHVS, FQNEAQ. V was pared by 5 bases and J by 0 bases, with 15 bases between. The CDR3 has 16 amino acids.

The table lists this clonotype with many counts. V is TRBV9 and J is TRBJ1-2; TRBD1 is a possible D gene (6 bases). The V and J ends lost 7 bases and 4 bases respectively, with 14 bases between them. CDR1 is SGDLS and CDR2 is YYNGEE in the germline V gene. CDR3 length: 13 amino acids. The CDR3 is CASGPGHRYGYTF. The CDR3 DNA reads TGTGCCAGCGGCCCGGGACACCGCTATGGCTACACCTTC.

This clonotype was seen many times. V and J are TRBV6-6 and TRBJ1-1; the D is unclear. This CDR3 contains 15 residues. CDR1 is MNHNY, CDR2 SVGAGI, per germline (reference sequence). V was cut by 4 bases and J by 0 bases, with 12 bases left in between. In nucleotides, the CDR3 is TGTGCCAGCAGTTCCAACGACAACATGAACACTGAAGCTTTCTTT. Amino acid sequence: CASSSNDNMNTEAFF.

The J gene is TRBJ2-1, the V gene TRBV18; TRBD2 aligns across 7 bases. The trim removed 2 bases at V and 8 bases at J, leaving 3 bases unmatched. Per the germline V gene, CDR1 is KGHSH and CDR2 is LQKENI. The CDR3 spans 13 residues. The CDR3 spells CASSPRLADEQFF. The CDR3 DNA follows: TGTGCCAGCTCACCAAGACTAGCAGATGAGCAGTTCTTC.

This clonotype was counted ten times or more. This chain joins TRBV10-2 and TRBJ2-1, with 8 bases that match TRBD1. The CDR3 has 14 amino acids. Germline V gives CDR1 WSHSY, CDR2 SAAADI. V shed 5 bases and J 4 bases; nucleotides not matched to a gene: 4. The DNA for the CDR3 is TGCGCCAGCAGTCTAAGGACAGGGTACAATGAGCAGTTCTTC. This codes for CASSLRTGYNEQFF.

This clonotype was counted at least ten times. This rearrangement joins TRBV12-3 or TRBV12-4 to TRBJ2-2, with 10 bases that match TRBD1. The J segment lost 2 bases and the V segment lost 5 bases, leaving 2 bases of the junction unmatched. The CDR3 is 15 residues long. The CDR3 sequence is CASSPTGGNTGELFF. The CDR3 DNA reads as TGTGCCAGCAGTCCGACAGGGGGCAACACCGGGGAGCTGTTTTTT.

This clonotype came up many times. V and J are TRBV5-4 and TRBJ2-1, with TRBD1 as a possible D gene (5 bases). Germline V CDR1 and CDR2: SGHNT, YYREEE (reference sequence). The CDR3 length is 15 residues. Trimming removed 4 bases at V and 5 bases at J, with 16 bases between. This CDR3 reads CASSPARQTHNEQFF. The CDR3 DNA sequence: TGTGCCAGCAGCCCCGCCCGACAGACCCACAATGAGCAGTTCTTC.

This clonotype was seen many times. V and J are TRBV5-4 and TRBJ1-1; D may be TRBD1 (5 bases). CDR1 is SGHNT and CDR2 is YYREEE in the germline V gene (reference sequence). This CDR3 region has 13 residues. Trimming removed 9 bases at V and 3 bases at J, with 15 bases between. The CDR3 region has the DNA TGTGCCAACAGTCGGGGACGGGACACTGAAGCTTTCTTT. It codes for CANSRGRDTEAFF.

This chain connects TRBV6-6 to TRBJ1-2, with D possibly TRBD1 on 5 matching bases. The V gene lost 7 bases and the J gene lost 3 bases, with 12 bases spanning the gap. Per germline, CDR1 MNHNY and CDR2 SVGAGI (reference sequence). This CDR3 region has 13 residues. CDR3 sequence reads: CASTLQDDYGYTF. The CDR3 region has the DNA TGTGCCAGCACCTTACAGGACGACTATGGCTACACCTTC.

Only a few counts were recorded for this clonotype. The chain links TRBV18 to TRBJ2-3; 8 bases agree with TRBD2. Germline V gene data show CDR1 as KGHSH and CDR2 as LQKENI. The CDR3 consists of 14 residues. V shed 6 bases and J 5 bases; nucleotides not matched to a gene: 7. The CDR3 loop is CASSRGAGVDTQYF. CDR3 nucleotides: TGTGCCAGCTCCCGGGGAGCGGGAGTAGATACGCAGTATTTT. The entire variable domain, with the rest obtained from reference TRBV18 and TRBJ2-3, is as follows: NAGVMQNPRHLVRRRGQEARLRCSPMKGHSHVYWYRQLPEEGLKFMVYLQKENIIDESGMPKERFSAEFPKEGPSILRIQQVVRGDSAAYFCASSRGAGVDTQYFGPGTRLTVL.